This T cell receptor (beta chain) was recovered during a study of identical twins. The CDR3 is made up of 13 amino acids. Unmatched junction bases numbered 4, after V lost 8 bases and J lost 10 bases. The V gene's germline CDR1 is MNHEY and CDR2 SVGEGT. Overall study findings and caveats: Insertions ran lower in abundant cord blood beta clonotypes, though not in memory repertoires. Modelling underestimated the level of out-of-frame TCR alpha sharing observed in monozygotic twins. The analysis was cross-sectional rather than longitudinal within donors.

Unique molecular identifiers were present on cDNA, and template switching added a universal primer site. TCRdb independently ran MiXCR on the 5' RACE reads; one entry per CDR3 protein. The table shows 450,000 or so distinct CDR3 sequences, with approximately 15% occurring only once. Regarding this clonotype: The target antigen is unknown.

Separately, the same data were catalogued under a study of yellow fever vaccine responses in identical twins.

Sequencing was performed on CD4+ T cells sorted from blood. This chain joins TRBV6-2 or TRBV6-3 and TRBJ2-1; 14 bases align to TRBD2. The sequence derives from a young woman in good health. This CDR3 reads CASCGLAGGEQFF. CDR3 nucleotides: TGTGCCAGCTGCGGACTAGCGGGAGGCGAGCAGTTCTTC.